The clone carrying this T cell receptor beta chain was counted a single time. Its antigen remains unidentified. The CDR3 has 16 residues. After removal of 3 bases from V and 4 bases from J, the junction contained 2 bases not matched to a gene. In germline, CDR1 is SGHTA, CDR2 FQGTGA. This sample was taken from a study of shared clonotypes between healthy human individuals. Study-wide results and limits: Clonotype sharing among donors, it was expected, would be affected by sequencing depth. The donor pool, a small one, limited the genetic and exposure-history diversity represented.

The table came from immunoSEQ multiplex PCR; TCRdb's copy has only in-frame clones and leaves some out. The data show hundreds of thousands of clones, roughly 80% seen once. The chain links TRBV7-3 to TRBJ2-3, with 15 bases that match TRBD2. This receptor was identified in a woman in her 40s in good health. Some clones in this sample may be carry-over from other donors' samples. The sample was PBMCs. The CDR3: CASSFGLAGGSDTQYF. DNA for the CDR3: TGTGCCAGCAGCTTCGGACTAGCGGGAGGGTCAGATACGCAGTATTTT.